Below, one T cell receptor beta chain is given with its context. Its antigen is as yet unknown. Libraries were prepared by immunoSEQ multiplex PCR; TCRdb keeps only in-frame clonotypes and omits some of them. This sample has 200,000 to 300,000 clones; around nine tenths occur once, and the top ten carry about 3%. Donors came from a validation cohort of over a hundred subjects, distinct from the first 666-subject cohort. This entry is derived from a study of cytomegalovirus exposure and HLA in healthy donors. Study-wide results and caveats: Most observed TCR sequences were rare, whereas some public TCRs were detected in many donors. Confirmation was obtained in vitro that a few CMV-associated chains are specific for CMV antigens.

Deletions cut 3 bases from V and 3 bases from J, with 17 bases between. The CDR3 has 16 amino acids. Per germline, CDR1 SEHNR and CDR2 FQNEAQ (reference sequence). The chain joins TRBV7-9 to TRBJ1-2, with D perhaps TRBD1 (6 bases). The specimen sequenced was PBMCs. This TCR was sampled from a man between 18 and 35 years old in good health and CMV-seronegative. The CDR3 protein is CASSFLVGGVYYGYTF. The CDR3 bases are TGTGCCAGCAGCTTCCTAGTAGGGGGGGTCTACTATGGCTACACCTTC.